These 5 T cell receptor beta chains came from one sample sequenced in a study of cytomegalovirus exposure and HLA in healthy donors. The PCR used 60 Vbeta and 13 Jbeta primers. Data came from immunoSEQ multiplex PCR; TCRdb stores just in-frame clones and leaves some out. The top ten clones hold about 1.8% of a sample with 150,000 to 200,000 clones, 81% of them seen once. The sequenced sample consisted of PBMCs. The receptors derive from a man aged 18 to 29 in good health and CMV-seronegative.

The table lists this clone with a count of one. This sequence joins TRBV19 and TRBJ1-5; a possible D gene is TRBD1 (6 bases). Trimming removed 5 bases from V and 3 bases from J, with 11 bases in between. CDR1 and CDR2 (germline): LNHDA, SQIVND (reference sequence). The CDR3 totals 14 residues. The CDR3 sequence is CASSYREPNQPQHF. CDR3 DNA: TGTGCCAGTAGTTACAGGGAGCCCAATCAGCCCCAGCATTTT.

CDR3 sequence (DNA): TGTGCCAGCAGCTTGGCAGCCCCCCGGGAGTACGATGAGCAGTTCTTC. Its translation is CASSLAAPREYDEQFF. The chain carries TRBV5-4 and TRBJ2-1; D may be TRBD2 (6 bases). CDR1 and CDR2 (germline): SGHNT, YYREEE (reference sequence). The CDR3 is 16 amino acids. The V gene lost 0 bases and the J gene lost 8 bases, with 18 bases spanning the gap.

This chain connects TRBV15 to TRBJ2-5; 7 bases line up with TRBD1. This CDR3 contains 16 residues. The ends lost 1 base at V and 1 base at J; junction bases unmatched: 6. Germline CDR1 is LNHNV and CDR2 is YYDKDF (reference sequence). The CDR3 nucleotides read TGTGCCACCAGCAGAGGGAGAGGACAGGCCCAAGAGACCCAGTACTTC. It encodes CATSRGRGQAQETQYF.

The chain joins TRBV6-5 to TRBJ2-7; D is possibly TRBD1 (6 bases). The CDR3 contains 14 residues. The V and J ends lost 5 bases and 0 bases respectively, with 11 bases between them. In germline, CDR1 is MNHEY, CDR2 SVGAGI. The CDR3 DNA is TGTGCCAGCAGTCAACACAGGGACTCCTACGAGCAGTACTTC. Translated, it gives CASSQHRDSYEQYF.

The rearrangement joins TRBV11-2 to TRBJ2-5; 11 bases line up with TRBD2. This CDR3 is 15 amino acids long. Unmatched junction bases numbered 5, after V lost 5 bases and J lost 3 bases. Germline CDR1 SGHAT, CDR2 FQNNGV. For the CDR3, the DNA is TGTGCCAGCAGCGTCCGACTAGCGGGAAAAGAGACCCAGTACTTC. Protein sequence: CASSVRLAGKETQYF.